The 25 T cell receptor beta chains below come from one sample, sequenced in a study of cytomegalovirus exposure and HLA in healthy donors. This PCR relied on a set of 60 Vbeta primers and 13 Jbeta primers. The assay was immunoSEQ multiplex PCR, and TCRdb's table has in-frame clones only and misses some. The table includes some 200,000 clones, 82% detected once. Material for sequencing was PBMCs. These receptor sequences come from a woman aged 18-29 years in good health and CMV-seronegative.

The gene calls are TRBV5-1 and TRBJ1-1, with 7 nucleotides matching TRBD1. Germline CDR1 SGHRS, CDR2 YFSETQ. The CDR3 is made up of 13 amino acids. V lost 3 bases and J lost 5; bases outside the gene matches: 4. CDR3: CASSSTGRTEAFF. CDR3 coding DNA: TGCGCCAGCAGCTCGACAGGGCGGACTGAAGCTTTCTTT.

The chain couples TRBV5-5 to TRBJ2-1, with D perhaps TRBD1 (6 bases). CDR3 size: 15 residues. Deletions cut 3 bases from V and 2 bases from J, with 12 bases between. The germline gives CDR1 SGHKS, CDR2 YYEKEE (reference sequence). The CDR3 sequence: CASSSATGTYNEQFF. Written as DNA, the CDR3 is TGTGCCAGCAGCTCTGCTACAGGGACCTACAATGAGCAGTTCTTC.

Regarding this clone: A read error may produce the germline difference seen at one junction end. J is TRBJ2-5 and V is TRBV4-2; 8 bases are a match to TRBD2. Germline V gene lookup returns CDR1 LGHNA and CDR2 YNFKEQ. The CDR3 totals 18 residues. CDR3 DNA sequence: TGTGCCAGCAGCCAAGTTTTGAGCGGGGGCCCCCTGGAAGAGGCCCAGTACTTC. It is translated as CASSQVLSGGPLEEAQYF.

This chain joins TRBV2 and TRBJ2-7; the D gene is possibly TRBD1 (6 bases). There are 14 residues in the CDR3. V was clipped by 7 bases and J by 6 bases, with 19 bases between them. Germline values: CDR1 SNHLY, CDR2 FYNNEI. CDR3 coding DNA: TGTGCCAGCAAGAAGAGGGACATATTGGGCGAGCAGTACTTC. Encoded protein: CASKKRDILGEQYF.

The rearrangement joins TRBV7-3 to TRBJ2-1; 9 bases map to TRBD2. Germline CDR1 and CDR2: SGHTA and FQGTGA. The CDR3 covers 15 residues. V was clipped by 2 bases and J by 5 bases; unmatched bases: 4. CDR3 nucleotide sequence: TGTGCCAGCAGCTTAGCGGGAGGGCCAGACAATGAGCAGTTCTTC. The encoded protein is CASSLAGGPDNEQFF.

V gene TRBV27 combines with J gene TRBJ1-2; no clear D gene. The V end lost 10 bases, the J end lost 7 bases, and 16 bases lay between the germline ends. CDR1 and CDR2 (germline): MNHEY, SMNVEV (reference sequence). The CDR3 contains 12 residues. CDR3 residues: CATRRASGGYTF. The CDR3 bases are TGTGCCACCAGGCGGGCCTCGGGTGGCTACACCTTC.

This clone was detected a few times. The chain links TRBV6-1 to TRBJ2-1; 9 nucleotides align to TRBD2. Per the germline V gene, CDR1 is MNHNS and CDR2 is SASEGT. After removal of 2 bases from V and 0 bases from J, the junction contained 5 bases not matched to a gene. The CDR3 runs to 17 residues. The CDR3, as DNA: TGTGCCAGCAGTGAAAGGGCGGGAGGGCTCTCCTACAATGAGCAGTTCTTC. Its protein product is CASSERAGGLSYNEQFF.

This chain joins TRBV7-2 and TRBJ1-3, with 8 bases matching TRBD1. The V and J ends lost 6 bases and 3 bases, in that order; junction bases with no gene match: 4. The CDR3 has 14 amino acids. Germline values: CDR1 SGHTA, CDR2 FQGNSA. CDR3 in DNA: TGTGCCAGCAGACACGGACAGGGTGGAAACACCATATATTTT. It specifies CASRHGQGGNTIYF.

This chain links TRBV5-6 with TRBJ2-1; 7 bases match TRBD2. J was trimmed by 3 bases and V by 8 bases; bases with no gene match: 14. Germline CDR1 and CDR2: SGHDT and YYEEEE. This CDR3 has 16 residues. CDR3 residues: CASSPSAGVLYNEQFF. The CDR3 DNA is TGTGCCAGTTCGCCCTCGGCGGGGGTCCTCTACAATGAGCAGTTCTTC. Full variable domain (rest looked up from reference TRBV5-6 and TRBJ2-1): DAGVTQSPTHLIKTRGQQVTLRCSPKSGHDTVSWYQQALGQGPQFIFQYYEEEERQRGNFPDRFSGHQFPNYSSELNVNALLLGDSALYLCASSPSAGVLYNEQFFGPGTRLTVL.

The chain has TRBV27 and TRBJ2-7; D not certain. This CDR3 contains 13 residues. V was trimmed by 2 bases and J by 3 bases, leaving 8 bases between them. Germline CDR1 MNHEY, CDR2 SMNVEV (reference sequence). CDR3 sequence reads: CASSLAQFYEQYF. CDR3 DNA: TGTGCCAGCAGTTTAGCACAGTTCTACGAGCAGTACTTC.

The chain links TRBV19 to TRBJ2-2; a weak D match, TRBD1 (6 bases). The CDR3 sequence is 13 residues long. V lost 3 bases to trimming and J lost 6 bases, with 8 bases between them. Per germline, CDR1 LNHDA and CDR2 SQIVND (reference sequence). The CDR3 protein is CASSINRAGELFF. CDR3 in DNA: TGTGCCAGTAGTATTAACAGGGCCGGGGAGCTGTTTTTT.

This clone was counted a single time. CDR3 sequence: CASSLQRGGTDTQYF. CDR3 nucleotides: TGTGCCAGCAGCTTACAGCGGGGTGGCACAGATACGCAGTATTTT. The J gene is TRBJ2-3, the V gene TRBV27; 7 bases fit TRBD2. CDR1 and CDR2 from the germline V gene are MNHEY and SMNVEV (reference sequence). There are 15 residues in the CDR3. The V gene end was trimmed by 6 bases and the J gene end by 1 base; junction bases not matched to a gene: 7.

The chain links TRBV5-1 to TRBJ1-1; TRBD1 agrees at 9 bases. From germline, CDR1 is SGHRS and CDR2 YFSETQ. The CDR3 runs 17 residues. The V and J ends lost 5 bases and 0 bases, in that order; junction bases with no gene match: 11. CDR3 in DNA: TGCGCCAGCAGTTATCCGGGACAGGGACGCATGAACACTGAAGCTTTCTTT. Translation gives CASSYPGQGRMNTEAFF.

The chain has TRBV7-2 and TRBJ2-5; 7 bases line up with TRBD1. Germline V gives CDR1 SGHTA, CDR2 FQGNSA. This CDR3 is built from 14 residues. V dropped 2 bases and J dropped 1; count of bases not matched to a gene: 1. CDR3 nucleotides: TGTGCCAGCAGCTTAAGGACAGGCCAAGAGACCCAGTACTTC. It encodes CASSLRTGQETQYF.

The chain joins TRBV29-1 to TRBJ2-7; TRBD2 matches at 14 bases. The junction had 5 bases not matched to a gene; V was cut back by 4 bases and J by 6 bases. This CDR3 spans 14 amino acids. The germline CDR1 and CDR2 sequences are SQVTM and ANQGSEA. The CDR3 here is CSVGGLAGGREQYF. In nucleotides, the CDR3 is TGCAGCGTTGGAGGACTAGCGGGAGGTCGCGAGCAGTACTTC.

The V call is TRBV6-6, the J call TRBJ1-3; TRBD1 agrees at 9 bases. V was clipped by 2 bases and J by 3 bases; unmatched bases: 5. The CDR3 has 16 residues. Germline CDR1 is MNHNY and CDR2 is SVGAGI (reference sequence). CDR3 DNA: TGTGCCAGCAGTTACCCGGGACAGGGAGGTGGAAACACCATATATTTT. It encodes CASSYPGQGGGNTIYF.

The chain combines TRBV12-2 with TRBJ2-2; the D call TRBD2 from the table was never checked on the DNA. TRBV12-2 is deemed a pseudogene. CDR3 length: 18 amino acids. CDR3 nucleotides: TGTGCAAGTCGCGGAAGAGGTTGGAACGGGAGGGCCCCCGGGGAGCTGTTTTTT. Protein product: CASRGRGWNGRAPGELFF.

The chain combines TRBV7-9 with TRBJ2-5; 9 nucleotides line up with TRBD2. With 1 base clipped from V and 1 base from J, the junction kept 4 bases outside the gene matches. Germline lookup yields CDR1 SEHNR and CDR2 FQNEAQ (reference sequence). The CDR3 length is 16 residues. CDR3: CASSLGLAGAQETQYF. The CDR3 region has the DNA TGTGCCAGCAGCTTAGGGTTAGCGGGGGCCCAAGAGACCCAGTACTTC.

About this clone itself: Its ends do not fully match the called genes, so a read error is possible. Other DNA variants within this sample encode the same CDR3. The chain is built from TRBV7-9 and TRBJ2-2; D possibly corresponds to TRBD2 (5 bases). CDR3 length equals 15 residues. Germline V gene lookup returns CDR1 SEHNR and CDR2 FQNEAQ (reference sequence). CDR3 nucleotide sequence: TGTGCCAGCAGCTACTCGTTGATCAACACCGGGGAGCTGTTCTTT. Translation gives CASSYSLINTGELFF.

This chain connects TRBV19 to TRBJ2-1; 7 nucleotides align to TRBD1. Germline loops: CDR1 LNHDA, CDR2 SQIVND (reference sequence). With V trimmed by 4 bases and J by 3 bases, 6 bases remained unmatched. CDR3 length: 15 amino acids. This CDR3 is CASSNRDSLYNEQFF. CDR3 DNA sequence: TGTGCCAGTAGTAACCGGGACAGCCTCTACAATGAGCAGTTCTTC.

This rearrangement joins TRBV27 to TRBJ1-5; 7 bases match TRBD1. The V gene end was trimmed by 5 bases and the J gene end by 4 bases; junction bases not matched to a gene: 5. Germline-derived CDR1 and CDR2 are MNHEY and SMNVEV (reference sequence). This CDR3 spans 14 amino acids. The CDR3 protein is CASSAGQTNQPQHF. Written as DNA, the CDR3 is TGTGCCAGCAGTGCGGGACAGACGAATCAGCCCCAGCATTTT.

The chain joins TRBV7-8 to TRBJ2-7, with D uncertain. This CDR3 region has 13 residues. V lost 5 bases, J lost 3 bases, and 11 bases lay in between. Germline CDR1 is SGHVS and CDR2 is FQNEAQ. The CDR3 DNA is TGTGCCAGCAGCGCCGGGTCCAACTACGAGCAGTACTTC. As protein: CASSAGSNYEQYF.

The sample holds one count of this clone. The chain has TRBV6-6 and TRBJ1-3; 7 bases are shared with TRBD1. Germline V gene sequence: CDR1 MNHNY, CDR2 SVGAGI (reference sequence). The trim removed 7 bases at V and 0 bases at J, leaving 9 bases unmatched. CDR3 size: 16 residues. In nucleotides, the CDR3 is TGTGCCAGCAAACAGGGGCCGGGCAACTCTGGAAACACCATATATTTT. It is translated as CASKQGPGNSGNTIYF.

The CDR3, as DNA: TGTGCCAGCAGCTTAGGAGGTGAGCAGTTCTTC. It yields the protein CASSLGGEQFF. This chain joins TRBV11-3 and TRBJ2-1; no clear D. The V gene's germline CDR1 is SGHNT and CDR2 YENEEA. The CDR3 consists of 11 residues. The germline V and J ends were trimmed by 1 base and 9 bases, with 4 bases remaining between them.

The chain carries TRBV10-1 and TRBJ2-6; a possible D gene is TRBD2 (6 bases). The CDR3 contains 15 residues. Germline lookup yields CDR1 WNHNN and CDR2 SYGVQD (reference sequence). Trimming took 3 bases from V and 0 from J, leaving 6 bases between them. The CDR3 protein is CASSDGGSGANVLTF. The CDR3 DNA reads as TGCGCCAGCAGTGACGGGGGCTCTGGGGCCAACGTCCTGACTTTC.